These 17 T cell receptor beta chains were all obtained from the same sample, sequenced in a study of OX40 agonist ivuxolimab in advanced cancers. The method was immunoSEQ multiplex PCR; TCRdb's version includes in-frame clones alone and lacks a portion of them. Of approximately 80,000 clones in the sample, about 88% were seen once. The material was CD4+ or CD8+ T cells sorted from blood, obtained in a trial of the OX40 agonist ivuxolimab. The receptors here all came from an adult with an advanced solid tumor such as melanoma, head and neck, liver or kidney cancer.

The chain is built from TRBV7-3 and TRBJ2-2; no clear D. CDR1 and CDR2 (germline): SGHTA, FQGTGA. CDR3 size: 13 residues. Trimming left V 5 bases short and J 6 bases short, with 10 bases between. The CDR3 DNA is TGTGCCAGCAGCGCAACCCGCCCCGGGGAGCTGTTTTTT. Translation gives CASSATRPGELFF.

The gene calls are TRBV5-1 and TRBJ1-1, with D unresolved. Trimming stripped 3 bases from V and 0 bases from J, with 9 bases between. This CDR3 spans 14 amino acids. Germline CDR1 is SGHRS and CDR2 is YFSETQ. The CDR3 DNA is TGCGCCAGCAGCTCCGGCCTGCTGAACACTGAAGCTTTCTTT. It encodes CASSSGLLNTEAFF.

This clone has only one observation. This rearrangement joins TRBV18 to TRBJ2-1; 13 nucleotides agree with TRBD2. The CDR3 extends over 15 amino acids. CDR1 is KGHSH and CDR2 is LQKENI in the germline V gene. The V and J ends lost 6 bases and 8 bases, in that order; junction bases with no gene match: 7. CDR3 nucleotides: TGTGCCAGCTCCCGTACTAGCGGGGGGGCTGATGAGCAGTTCTTC. It yields the protein CASSRTSGGADEQFF. Full variable domain (remainder filled in from reference TRBV18 and TRBJ2-1): NAGVMQNPRHLVRRRGQEARLRCSPMKGHSHVYWYRQLPEEGLKFMVYLQKENIIDESGMPKERFSAEFPKEGPSILRIQQVVRGDSAAYFCASSRTSGGADEQFFGPGTRLTVL.

The chain employs TRBV30 and TRBJ2-1; D assignment may be TRBD1 or TRBD2 (6 bases each). CDR1 and CDR2 from the germline V gene are GTSNPN and SVGIG (reference sequence). This CDR3 has 11 amino acids. Trimming left V 8 bases short and J 7 bases short, with 12 bases between. CDR3 DNA: TGTGCCGGGGGGCAGGGGAATGAGCAGTTCTTC. This sequence encodes CAGGQGNEQFF.

The V and J genes are TRBV14 and TRBJ1-1, with no clear D. Germline loops: CDR1 SGHDN, CDR2 FVKESK. With 7 bases removed from V and 2 bases from J, the gap between germline ends came to 8 bases. The CDR3 contains 12 residues. The CDR3 DNA reads TGTGCCAGCAAAGTTGGCAACACTGAAGCTTTCTTT. This sequence encodes CASKVGNTEAFF.

For this clone: One junction end disagrees with the germline gene, perhaps due to a read error. The chain links TRBV19 to TRBJ1-2; unclear D gene. This CDR3 contains 14 residues. Per the germline V gene, CDR1 is LNHDA and CDR2 is SQIVND (reference sequence). The CDR3 DNA sequence: TGTGCCAGTAGTAGCTCCGGGATTAACCATGGCTACACCTTC. This sequence encodes CASSSSGINHGYTF.

The chain carries TRBV29-1 and TRBJ2-7; D is unclear. From germline, CDR1 is SQVTM and CDR2 ANQGSEA. Trimming took 7 bases from V and 3 from J, leaving 19 bases between them. The CDR3 spans 14 residues. The chain's CDR3 is CSAADRSEHYEQYF. Written as DNA, the CDR3 is TGCAGCGCCGCAGACCGAAGTGAACACTACGAGCAGTACTTC.

The chain employs TRBV28 and TRBJ1-2; D gene uncertain. Germline CDR1 is MDHEN and CDR2 is SYDVKM. The V and J ends lost 2 bases and 3 bases respectively, with 7 bases between them. The CDR3 has 13 amino acids. The CDR3 coding sequence is TGTGCCAGCAGTTTAGGGGTTTACTATGGCTACACCTTC. Its protein is CASSLGVYYGYTF.

V is TRBV2 and J is TRBJ1-5; D is uncertain. The germline CDR1 and CDR2 sequences are SNHLY and FYNNEI. V was pared by 6 bases and J by 1 base, with 10 bases between. The CDR3 sequence is 14 residues long. Written as DNA, the CDR3 is TGTGCCAGCAGCGCGACTGTAAGCAATCAGCCCCAGCATTTT. Translated: CASSATVSNQPQHF.

The chain combines TRBV6-5 with TRBJ1-5; TRBD1 agrees at 7 bases. CDR3 length: 15 amino acids. The V gene end was trimmed by 5 bases and the J gene end by 2 bases; junction bases not matched to a gene: 6. CDR1 is MNHEY and CDR2 is SVGAGI in the germline V gene. CDR3 amino acids: CASSRTDRGNQPQHF. CDR3 DNA: TGTGCCAGCAGTCGCACTGACAGGGGCAATCAGCCCCAGCATTTT.

The rearrangement links TRBV20-1 to TRBJ2-1; D unresolved. Germline V CDR1 and CDR2: DFQATT, SNEGSKA (reference sequence). The CDR3 runs 8 residues. V was cut by 0 bases and J by 13 bases, with 1 base left in between. CDR3 residues: CSAREQFF. The DNA of the CDR3 is TGCAGTGCTAGAGAACAGTTCTTC.

This chain connects TRBV4-2 to TRBJ1-1; D ambiguous. The germline V gene has CDR1 LGHNA and CDR2 YNFKEQ. CDR3 length: 14 residues. V lost 1 base, J lost 5 bases, and 11 bases lay in between. The CDR3 region is CASSQVSSGTEAFF. The CDR3 DNA reads TGTGCCAGCAGCCAAGTTTCTTCGGGGACTGAAGCTTTCTTT.

The J gene is TRBJ2-5, the V gene TRBV28; no clear D gene. Between the trimmed V and J ends, which lost 5 bases and 4 bases, there was a span of 11 bases. This CDR3 is built from 13 residues. Germline CDR1 and CDR2: MDHEN and SYDVKM. The CDR3 DNA sequence: TGTGCCAGCAGTGAACCTCCCTCAGAGACCCAGTACTTC. This translates into CASSEPPSETQYF.

V usage is TRBV5-3 and J usage is TRBJ2-7; the D is unclear. TRBV5-3 is identified as an open reading frame with a role that is uncertain. The CDR3 has 11 amino acids. V gave up 4 bases and J gave up 1 base, with 3 bases separating them. CDR3 nucleotide sequence: TGTGCCAGAAGCAAATCCTACGAGCAGTACTTC. Its translation is CARSKSYEQYF.

J is TRBJ2-7 and V is TRBV6-5; D remains ambiguous. Per the germline V gene, CDR1 is MNHEY and CDR2 is SVGAGI. CDR3 size: 15 residues. V dropped 2 bases and J dropped 0 bases, with 11 bases sitting between them. The CDR3 sequence: CASSYVLDGSYEQYV. In nucleotides, the CDR3 is TGTGCCAGCAGTTACGTTCTCGACGGCTCCTACGAGCAGTACGTC.

The count of this clone is one. The CDR3: CSVVGQGLSGANVLTF. Here the CDR3 DNA reads TGCAGCGTTGTGGGACAGGGATTGTCCGGGGCCAACGTCCTGACTTTC. The V call is TRBV29-1, the J call TRBJ2-6; 9 bases line up with TRBD1. The J segment lost 4 bases and the V segment lost 4 bases, leaving 8 bases of the junction unmatched. This CDR3 contains 16 residues. The germline CDR1 and CDR2 sequences are SQVTM and ANQGSEA.

Only one count was recorded for this clone. The V call is TRBV6-5, the J call TRBJ1-5, with 9 bases that match TRBD1. Germline V CDR1 and CDR2: MNHEY, SVGAGI. J gave up 7 bases and V 2 bases, and 3 bases lay outside the gene matches. The CDR3 runs to 14 residues. CDR3 DNA: TGTGCCAGCAGTTACGGACAGGGGATACAGCCCCAGCATTTT. Its translation: CASSYGQGIQPQHF.